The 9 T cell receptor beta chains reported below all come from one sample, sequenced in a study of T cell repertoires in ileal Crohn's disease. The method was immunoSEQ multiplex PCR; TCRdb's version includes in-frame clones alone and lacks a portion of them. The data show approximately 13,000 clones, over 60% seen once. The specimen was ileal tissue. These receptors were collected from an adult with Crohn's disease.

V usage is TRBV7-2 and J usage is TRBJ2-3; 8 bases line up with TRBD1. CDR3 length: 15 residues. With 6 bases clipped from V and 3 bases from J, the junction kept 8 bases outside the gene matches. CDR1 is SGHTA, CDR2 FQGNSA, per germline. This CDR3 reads CASRMGQVMTDTQYF. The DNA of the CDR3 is TGTGCCAGCAGGATGGGACAGGTCATGACAGATACGCAGTATTTT. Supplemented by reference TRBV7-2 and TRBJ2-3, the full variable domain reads GAGVSQSPSNKVTEKGKDVELRCDPISGHTALYWYRQSLGQGLEFLIYFQGNSAPDKSGLPSDRFSAERTGGSVSTLTIQRTQQEDSAVYLCASRMGQVMTDTQYFGPGTRLTVL.

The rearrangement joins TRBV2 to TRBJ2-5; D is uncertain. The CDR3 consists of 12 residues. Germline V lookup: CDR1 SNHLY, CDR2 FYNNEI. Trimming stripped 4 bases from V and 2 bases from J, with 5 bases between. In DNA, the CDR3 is TGTGCCAGCAGTGTGCAGCAAGAGACCCAGTACTTC. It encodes CASSVQQETQYF.

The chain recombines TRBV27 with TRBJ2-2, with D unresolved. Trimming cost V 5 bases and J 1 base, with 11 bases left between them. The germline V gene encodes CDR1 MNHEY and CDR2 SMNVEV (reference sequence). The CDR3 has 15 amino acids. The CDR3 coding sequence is TGTGCCAGCAGTCCTCGCAGAATGAACACCGGGGAGCTGTTTTTT. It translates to CASSPRRMNTGELFF.

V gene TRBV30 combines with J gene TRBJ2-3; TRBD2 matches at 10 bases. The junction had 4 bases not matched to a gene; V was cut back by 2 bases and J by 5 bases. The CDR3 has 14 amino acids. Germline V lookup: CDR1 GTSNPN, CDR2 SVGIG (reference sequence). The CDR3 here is CAWSSGGAEDTQYF. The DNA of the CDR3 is TGTGCCTGGAGTAGCGGGGGGGCAGAAGATACGCAGTATTTT.

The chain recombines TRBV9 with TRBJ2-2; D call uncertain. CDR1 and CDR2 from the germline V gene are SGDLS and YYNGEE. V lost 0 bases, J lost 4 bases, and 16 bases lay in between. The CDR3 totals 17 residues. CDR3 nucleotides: TGTGCCAGCAGCGTAGCTACGGTTCCAGCAGGCACCGGGGAGCTGTTTTTT. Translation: CASSVATVPAGTGELFF. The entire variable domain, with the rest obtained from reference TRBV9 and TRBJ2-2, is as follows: DSGVTQTPKHLITATGQRVTLRCSPRSGDLSVYWYQQSLDQGLQFLIQYYNGEERAKGNILERFSAQQFPDLHSELNLSSLELGDSALYFCASSVATVPAGTGELFFGEGSRLTVL.

The CDR3 coding sequence is TGTGCCATCAGCGGACAGGCATCGAACACTGAAGCTTTCTTT. It specifies CAISGQASNTEAFF. The rearrangement uses TRBV10-3 and TRBJ1-1; 7 nucleotides line up with TRBD1. Trimming took 6 bases from V and 1 from J; bases not matched to a gene: 5. Germline V gives CDR1 ENHRY, CDR2 SYGVKD. This CDR3 has 14 amino acids.

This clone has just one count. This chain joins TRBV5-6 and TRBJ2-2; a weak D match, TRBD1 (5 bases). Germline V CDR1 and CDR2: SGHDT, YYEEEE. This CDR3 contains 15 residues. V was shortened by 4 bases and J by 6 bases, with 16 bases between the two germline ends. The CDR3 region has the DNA TGTGCCAGCAGCGCGACACCAGGGTTAGCCGGGGAGCTGTTTTTT. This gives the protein CASSATPGLAGELFF.

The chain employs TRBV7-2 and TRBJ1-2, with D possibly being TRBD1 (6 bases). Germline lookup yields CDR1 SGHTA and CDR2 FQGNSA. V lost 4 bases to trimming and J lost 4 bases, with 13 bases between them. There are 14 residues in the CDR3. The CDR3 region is CASSSQGKFYGYTF. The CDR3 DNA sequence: TGTGCCAGCAGCTCACAGGGAAAGTTCTATGGCTACACCTTC.

The CDR3: CASGTGLDTGELFF. The CDR3 DNA reads as TGTGCCAGTGGGACAGGGTTGGACACCGGGGAGCTGTTTTTT. The chain uses TRBV4-2 and TRBJ2-2; the match to TRBD1 covers 9 bases. The length of the CDR3 is 14 residues. The junction had 5 bases not matched to a gene; V was cut back by 9 bases and J by 3 bases. Germline CDR1 reads LGHNA; CDR2 reads YNFKEQ.